The 19 T cell receptor beta chains presented below share a single source sample, sequenced in a study of Ad26.COV2.S vaccination and SARS-CoV-2 variants (dated by TCRdb to the early 2020s). The library was built by means of the immunoSEQ multiplex PCR assay. TCRdb re-hosts the immuneACCESS table, in-frame sequences only. Its copies lack some clones; in the studies checked, an unresolved V gene accounts for under half of them, and the cause for the rest is not known. Within this sample are hundreds of thousands of clones, with 80% to 90% of them counted one time only. The top ten hold approximately 2.5% of the sample. The treatment or condition label for this specimen denotes: roughly 20 received Ad26.COV2.S at low or high dose, single or two shots; about 5 received placebo; per-sample allocation not given. For vaccine and placebo recipients, repertoires were sequenced using samples collected on day 63 after the first injection.

This specimen was peripheral blood, taken in a trial of Ad26.COV2.S vaccine versus placebo. These receptors were taken from a person aged 18-60 years who received the Ad26.COV2.S COVID-19 vaccine or a placebo.

This clone was observed a few times. The gene calls are TRBV2 and TRBJ1-5; the match to TRBD1 covers 9 bases. Germline V gene lookup returns CDR1 SNHLY and CDR2 FYNNEI. The CDR3 runs 14 residues. V was pared by 6 bases and J by 6 bases, with 6 bases of the junction left unmatched. The CDR3 sequence is CASRDRGRVQPQHF. The DNA of the CDR3 is TGTGCCAGCAGGGACAGGGGTCGGGTTCAGCCCCAGCATTTT.

CDR3 DNA sequence: TGTGCCAGCAGCGTAGGACTACCCCCTTTAGATGAGCAGTTCTTC. This codes for CASSVGLPPLDEQFF. The chain links TRBV9 to TRBJ2-1, with D tentatively TRBD2 (5 bases). The CDR3 length is 15 residues. Germline CDR1 SGDLS, CDR2 YYNGEE. V was pared by 0 bases and J by 8 bases, with 15 bases between.

The chain is built from TRBV21-1 and TRBJ2-7. TRBV21-1 constitutes a pseudogene. The CDR3 has 13 residues. The CDR3 DNA is TGTGCCAGCAGCAATGGACCATACTACGAGCAGTACTTC. As protein: CASSNGPYYEQYF.

CDR3 sequence: CASRAGRSYGYTF. The CDR3 nucleotides read TGTGCCAGCAGGGCCGGGAGATCCTATGGCTACACCTTC. This rearrangement joins TRBV6-5 to TRBJ1-2; D call uncertain. Germline CDR1 reads MNHEY; CDR2 reads SVGAGI. The CDR3 is made up of 13 amino acids. Trimming pared 6 bases from V and 4 bases from J, leaving 12 bases between.

The chain joins TRBV6-6 to TRBJ2-7; the D gene is possibly TRBD1 (7 bases). The ends were cut back, 6 bases at V and 2 bases at J, with 17 bases in the middle. Germline assignment: CDR1 MNHNY and CDR2 SVGAGI (reference sequence). The CDR3 length is 15 residues. The CDR3 spells CASSYPTGEAYEQYF. DNA of the CDR3: TGTGCCAGCAGCTACCCCACAGGGGAGGCCTACGAGCAGTACTTC.

The V call is TRBV5-1, the J call TRBJ2-7; D unclear. The CDR3 spans 15 residues. The germline V and J ends were trimmed by 4 bases and 0 bases, with 14 bases remaining between them. Germline-derived CDR1 and CDR2 are SGHRS and YFSETQ. The CDR3 nucleotides read TGCGCCAGCAGCCAATCCCCGGAAAGCTCCTACGAGCAGTACGTC. It codes for CASSQSPESSYEQYV.

The rearrangement links TRBV29-1 to TRBJ1-2, with 10 bases aligning to TRBD1. After removal of 5 bases from V and 5 bases from J, the junction contained 5 bases not matched to a gene. CDR3 size: 13 residues. Germline values: CDR1 SQVTM, CDR2 ANQGSEA. CDR3 residues: CSVRQGQGYGYTF. The CDR3 region has the DNA TGCAGCGTTCGTCAGGGACAGGGGTATGGCTACACCTTC.

The chain couples TRBV4-2 to TRBJ1-5, with 9 bases aligning to TRBD1. Germline trimming cut 1 base from V and 4 bases from J; bases unmatched to any gene: 5. The CDR3 contains 16 residues. Germline CDR1 reads LGHNA; CDR2 reads YNFKEQ. The CDR3 DNA sequence: TGTGCCAGCAGCCAAGGCCGGGACAGGGCAAATCAGCCCCAGCATTTT. Its protein product is CASSQGRDRANQPQHF.

V usage is TRBV28 and J usage is TRBJ2-5; 14 bases map to TRBD2. V lost 5 bases to trimming and J lost 3 bases; unmatched junction nucleotides: 5. Germline V gene sequence: CDR1 MDHEN, CDR2 SYDVKM. This CDR3 is 16 amino acids long. The CDR3 region is CASSRPGLAGEETQYF. In DNA, the CDR3 is TGTGCCAGCAGTCGTCCGGGACTAGCGGGGGAAGAGACCCAGTACTTC.

The rearrangement uses TRBV28 and TRBJ1-5, with a possible D match to TRBD1 (6 bases). Between the trimmed V and J ends, which lost 5 bases and 9 bases, there was a span of 11 bases. This CDR3 has 12 amino acids. The germline CDR1 and CDR2 sequences are MDHEN and SYDVKM. The CDR3 loop is CASSGQGGPQHF. The CDR3 region has the DNA TGTGCCAGCAGTGGCCAAGGGGGGCCCCAGCATTTT.

J is TRBJ2-5 and V is TRBV12-3 or TRBV12-4; D might be TRBD1 or TRBD2, each matching 5 bases. This CDR3 region has 13 residues. The V gene lost 6 bases and the J gene lost 5 bases, with 13 bases spanning the gap. The CDR3 protein is CASRITWGETQYF. The DNA of the CDR3 is TGTGCCAGCAGGATTACCTGGGGGGAGACCCAGTACTTC.

The chain uses TRBV13 and TRBJ1-2, with D hard to call. This CDR3 region has 13 residues. Trimming left V 6 bases short and J 7 bases short, with 15 bases between. Germline assignment: CDR1 PRHDT and CDR2 FYEKMQ (reference sequence). The DNA for the CDR3 is TGTGCCAGCAGTCGGATGGGCCGATCTGGCTACACCTTC. Its protein product is CASSRMGRSGYTF.

The chain has TRBV7-8 and TRBJ1-2; no reliable D call. Looked up from germline, CDR1 is SGHVS and CDR2 is FQNEAQ. The ends were cut back, 5 bases at V and 6 bases at J, with 19 bases in the middle. The CDR3 spans 15 residues. This CDR3 is CASSRNSGGFHGYTF. Here the CDR3 DNA reads TGTGCCAGCAGCCGGAATTCGGGAGGGTTCCATGGCTACACCTTC.

The chain employs TRBV11-2 and TRBJ2-7; D not certain. The V and J ends lost 5 bases and 6 bases respectively, with 17 bases between them. Germline V lookup: CDR1 SGHAT, CDR2 FQNNGV. The CDR3 spans 14 residues. As DNA, the CDR3 is TGTGCCAGCAGCCCTGGACGGGTATGGGCCGAGCAGTACGTC. Amino acids: CASSPGRVWAEQYV.

This sequence joins TRBV20-1 and TRBJ1-5; D remains ambiguous. The length of the CDR3 is 14 residues. Germline V CDR1 and CDR2: DFQATT, SNEGSKA (reference sequence). The V gene lost 3 bases and the J gene lost 5 bases, with 14 bases spanning the gap. The CDR3 DNA is TGCAGTGCTAGTATGGGGATCGGGTATCAGCCCCAGCATTTT. Translating it yields CSASMGIGYQPQHF.

The chain has TRBV5-1 and TRBJ2-5; D unclear. V lost 2 bases, J lost 1 base, and 6 bases lay in between. This CDR3 comprises 13 residues. Germline assignment: CDR1 SGHRS and CDR2 YFSETQ. CDR3 sequence (DNA): TGCGCCAGCAGCTTTAATGGCCAAGAGACCCAGTACTTC. Translated: CASSFNGQETQYF.

This clone was observed once. The rearrangement joins TRBV15 to TRBJ1-2; D unresolved. Germline CDR1 and CDR2: LNHNV and YYDKDF (reference sequence). The CDR3 is made up of 16 amino acids. V lost 5 bases, J lost 8 bases, and 24 bases lay in between. The CDR3 sequence: CATSWRVTGRESGYTF. Here the CDR3 DNA reads TGTGCCACCAGCTGGAGGGTTACGGGAAGAGAAAGCGGCTACACCTTC.

This chain connects TRBV5-1 to TRBJ2-7, with 7 positions matching TRBD1. CDR3 length: 13 residues. From germline, CDR1 is SGHRS and CDR2 YFSETQ. Losses at the gene ends were 4 bases for V and 1 base for J; bases not matched to a gene: 2. The CDR3 DNA reads as TGCGCCAGCAGCCCGGACAGGTCCTACGAGCAGTACTTC. It translates to CASSPDRSYEQYF.

Ten or more counts support this clone. This chain uses TRBV4-2 with TRBJ1-6; tentative D call: TRBD1 (6 bases). The germline V and J ends were trimmed by 0 bases and 6 bases, with 12 bases remaining between them. CDR3 length: 16 residues. Germline values: CDR1 LGHNA, CDR2 YNFKEQ. The CDR3 is CASSQDGGHSNSPLHF. The CDR3 DNA sequence: TGTGCCAGCAGCCAAGATGGGGGACACTCTAATTCACCCCTCCACTTT.